These 8 T cell receptor beta chains came from one sample sequenced in a study of regulatory T cells in long-lasting Graves disease. Building of the TCR beta libraries involved iRepertoire HTBI primers and Arm-PCR of CDR3 regions. From the multiplex PCR reads, TCRdb called clonotypes with MiXCR, one entry per CDR3 protein. In the table there are 350,000 to 500,000 distinct CDR3 sequences, 14% of which are singletons. Time point given: newly diagnosed GD, antithyroid drugs for less than 3 months. Preparation of the TCR library used RNA extracted from PBMCs. These data were also reused for a study on T cells in Graves' hyperthyroidism and ophthalmopathy.

The sequenced sample was peripheral blood mononuclear cells (PBMCs), obtained at new diagnosis, from a patient treated with antithyroid drugs. These receptors were obtained from a woman aged 45-65 years with Graves disease.

Many counts were recorded for this clonotype. This chain links TRBV11-2 with TRBJ1-2; TRBD1 is a possible D gene (5 bases). CDR3 length equals 14 residues. The germline CDR1 and CDR2 sequences are SGHAT and FQNNGV. Trimming stripped 0 bases from V and 5 bases from J, with 10 bases between. The CDR3 here is CASSLEGGGYGYTF. CDR3 sequence (DNA): TGTGCCAGCAGCTTAGAGGGTGGGGGGTATGGCTACACCTTC.

At least ten counts were recorded for this clonotype. V is TRBV6-1 and J is TRBJ2-2; D is perhaps TRBD2 (7 bases). Germline V lookup: CDR1 MNHNS, CDR2 SASEGT. This CDR3 has 18 residues. The V end lost 6 bases, the J end lost 3 bases, and 23 bases lay between the germline ends. CDR3 coding DNA: TGTGCCAGCAGGAGCCTGAAGGGGGGGCGGGAAGACACCGGGGAGCTGTTTTTT. Protein product: CASRSLKGGREDTGELFF.

This sequence joins TRBV6-1 and TRBJ2-3; 13 bases are a match to TRBD2. There are 16 residues in the CDR3. V dropped 5 bases and J dropped 3; count of bases not matched to a gene: 5. Germline assignment: CDR1 MNHNS and CDR2 SASEGT. CDR3 region: CASSKGTSGKTDTQYF. For the CDR3, the DNA is TGTGCCAGCAGTAAGGGGACTAGCGGGAAAACAGATACGCAGTATTTT.

This clonotype was counted between two and nine times. The rearrangement links TRBV4-1 to TRBJ2-1; perhaps D is TRBD1 or TRBD2 (7 bases each). The CDR3 has 14 residues. Trimming took 4 bases from V and 4 from J, leaving 11 bases between them. The germline CDR1 and CDR2 sequences are MGHRA and YSYEKL. CDR3 nucleotides: TGCGCCAGCAGCCGGGGGGGACAGTACAATGAGCAGTTCTTC. It yields the protein CASSRGGQYNEQFF.

This clonotype was recorded many times. The chain links TRBV11-2 to TRBJ2-7, with D tentatively TRBD1 (5 bases). Trimming removed 3 bases from V and 0 bases from J, with 9 bases in between. CDR3 length equals 14 residues. Germline V gene data show CDR1 as SGHAT and CDR2 as FQNNGV. This chain's CDR3 is CASSFVRDSYEQYF. CDR3 coding DNA: TGTGCCAGCAGCTTCGTCAGGGACTCCTACGAGCAGTACTTC.

This clonotype has a count of ten or more. This rearrangement joins TRBV28 to TRBJ1-4; 8 nucleotides match TRBD1. Germline CDR1 reads MDHEN; CDR2 reads SYDVKM. V lost 5 bases to trimming and J lost 7 bases; unmatched junction nucleotides: 15. CDR3 length: 17 amino acids. The CDR3 is CASSPGTGREWGEKLFF. The CDR3 DNA sequence: TGTGCCAGCAGTCCCGGGACAGGAAGGGAGTGGGGTGAAAAACTGTTTTTT.

This clonotype was picked up a small number of times. The rearrangement uses TRBV18 and TRBJ2-1; 13 bases line up with TRBD2. J lost 1 base, V lost 6 bases, and 3 bases had no gene match. Germline-derived CDR1 and CDR2 are KGHSH and LQKENI. This CDR3 is 16 amino acids long. CDR3 sequence: CASSRTSGSSYNEQFF. Here the CDR3 DNA reads TGTGCCAGCTCGCGGACTAGCGGGAGTTCCTACAATGAGCAGTTCTTC.

This clonotype showed up many times. The rearrangement uses TRBV28 and TRBJ1-2, with D unclear. Germline assignment: CDR1 MDHEN and CDR2 SYDVKM. Deletions cut 1 base from V and 0 bases from J, with 9 bases between. The CDR3 is 15 amino acids. For the CDR3, the DNA is TGTGCCAGCAGTTTATCCACAATGACTAACTATGGCTACACCTTC. Translation gives CASSLSTMTNYGYTF.